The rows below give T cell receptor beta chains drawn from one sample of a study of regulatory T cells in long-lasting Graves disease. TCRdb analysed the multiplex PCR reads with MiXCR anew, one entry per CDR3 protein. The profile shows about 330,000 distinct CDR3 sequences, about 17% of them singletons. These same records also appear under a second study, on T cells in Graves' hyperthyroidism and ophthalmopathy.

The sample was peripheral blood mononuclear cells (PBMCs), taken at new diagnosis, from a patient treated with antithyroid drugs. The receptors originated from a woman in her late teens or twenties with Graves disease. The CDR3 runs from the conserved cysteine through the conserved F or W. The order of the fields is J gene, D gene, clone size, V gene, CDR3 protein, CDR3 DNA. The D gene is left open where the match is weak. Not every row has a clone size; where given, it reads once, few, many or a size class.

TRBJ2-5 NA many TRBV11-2 CASSPLVRETQYF TGTGCCAGCAGCCCCTTGGTGCGAGAGACCCAGTACTTC
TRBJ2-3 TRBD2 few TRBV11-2 CASSLEPYPSAGAADTQYF TGTGCCAGCAGCTTAGAACCATACCCTTCAGCGGGAGCGGCAGATACGCAGTATTTT
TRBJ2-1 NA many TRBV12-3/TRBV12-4 CASSPQGGRAGLNEQFF TGTGCCAGCAGTCCCCAAGGGGGGCGGGCGGGTCTTAATGAGCAGTTCTTC
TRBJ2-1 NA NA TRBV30 CAWSVPGQQFF TGTGCCTGGAGTGTACCCGGGCAGCAGTTCTTC
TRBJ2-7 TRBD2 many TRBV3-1 CASSPGSGGASYEQYF TGTGCCAGCAGCCCTGGTAGCGGGGGGGCCTCCTACGAGCAGTACTTC
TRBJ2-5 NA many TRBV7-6 CASSPNRAGGETQYF TGTGCCAGCAGCCCCAATAGAGCGGGCGGGGAGACCCAGTACTTC
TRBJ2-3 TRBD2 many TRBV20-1 CSASLAGGSTDTQYF TGCAGTGCTTCTTTAGCGGGAGGCAGCACAGATACGCAGTATTTT
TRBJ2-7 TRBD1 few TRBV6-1 CASSPRDREIQYF TGTGCCAGCAGTCCCCGGGACAGGGAGATTCAGTACTTC
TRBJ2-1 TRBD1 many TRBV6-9 CASSSGQGGNEQFF TGTGCCAGCAGTTCGGGACAGGGTGGTAATGAGCAGTTCTTC
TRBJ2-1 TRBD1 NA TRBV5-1 CASSSSDRGYNEQFF TGTGCCAGCAGCTCCTCGGACAGGGGGTACAATGAGCAGTTCTTC
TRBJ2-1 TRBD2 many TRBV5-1 CASSLPLRLAGGDEQFF TGCGCCAGCAGCTTACCCTTAAGACTAGCGGGAGGCGATGAGCAGTTCTTC
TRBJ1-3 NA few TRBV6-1 CASSKWTGPSSGNTIYF TGTGCCAGCAGCAAATGGACGGGGCCGAGCTCTGGAAACACCATATATTTT
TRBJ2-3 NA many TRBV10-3 CAISERETDTQYF TGTGCCATCAGTGAGAGGGAAACAGATACGCAGTATTTT
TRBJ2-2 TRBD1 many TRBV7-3 CASSATGTGNTGELFF TGTGCCAGCAGCGCAACCGGGACAGGGAACACCGGGGAGCTGTTTTTT
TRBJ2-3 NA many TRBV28 CASRRQAADTQYF TGTGCCAGCAGGAGACAGGCGGCAGATACGCAGTATTTT
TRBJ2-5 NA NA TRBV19 CASGSRDLRAQYF TGTGCCAGCGGGAGCAGAGACTTAAGGGCCCAGTACTTC
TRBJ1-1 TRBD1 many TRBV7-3 CACQQDRDTEAFF TGTGCCTGCCAACAGGACAGGGACACTGAAGCTTTCTTT
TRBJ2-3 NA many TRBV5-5 CASSLDDGGPTDTQYF TGTGCCAGCAGCTTGGATGACGGGGGGCCCACAGATACGCAGTATTTT
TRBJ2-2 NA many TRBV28 CASSLGGKDTGELFF TGTGCCAGCAGTTTGGGCGGGAAAGACACCGGGGAGCTGTTTTTT
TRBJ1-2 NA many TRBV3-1 CASSVGGRGNGYTF TGTGCCAGCAGCGTTGGAGGCAGGGGAAATGGCTACACCTTC
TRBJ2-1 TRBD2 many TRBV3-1 CASTPTSGRAVEQFF TGTGCCAGCACCCCGACTAGCGGGAGGGCAGTTGAGCAGTTCTTC
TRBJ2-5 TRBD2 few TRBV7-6 CASSLRGTKETQYF TGTGCCAGCAGCCTCCGCGGGACTAAAGAGACCCAGTACTTC
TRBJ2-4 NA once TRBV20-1 CSARGRTGEGIFDIQYF TGCAGTGCTAGAGGTAGAACGGGAGAAGGGATTTTCGACATTCAGTACTTC